The entry below gives a single T cell receptor (beta chain) sequence along with its context. Clones were read by immunoSEQ multiplex PCR, and TCRdb kept only the in-frame ones, dropping some. The table shows around 200,000 clones, with about 88% occurring only once. This CDR3 has 19 residues. CDR1 is LNHDA and CDR2 is SQIVND in the germline V gene (reference sequence). Germline trimming cut 4 bases from V and 0 bases from J; bases unmatched to any gene: 14. The sample originates from a study of blood T cell repertoires in COVID-19. In the study overall: The origin of the acute and convalescent COVID-19 samples was the United States, Italy and Spain.

This TCR was recovered from a woman of 80 years or more in a cohort sampled during active or convalescent COVID-19. V and J are TRBV19 and TRBJ2-1, with 8 bases matching TRBD2. The sequencing sample was made of peripheral blood. DNA of the CDR3: TGTGCCAGTAGTAGCTTAGGGCGGGGGGCCCTTAGCTCCTACAATGAGCAGTTCTTC. Translation: CASSSLGRGALSSYNEQFF.